One T cell receptor beta chain is described in this entry. This entry comes from a study of control samples from healthy donors and cancer patients. Clones were read by immunoSEQ multiplex PCR, and TCRdb kept only the in-frame ones, dropping some. The sample has approximately 150,000 clones, 94% seen once. The CDR3 has 15 residues. CDR1 is SGHVS, CDR2 FQNEAQ, per germline. V lost 1 base to trimming and J lost 2 bases, with 12 bases between them. The V and J genes are TRBV7-8 and TRBJ2-7; D is unclear. The receptor comes from a young woman in good health. Sequences were obtained from blood. The CDR3 region is CASSLEPTATYEQYF. The CDR3 DNA reads TGTGCCAGCAGCTTAGAACCAACAGCAACCTACGAGCAGTACTTC.